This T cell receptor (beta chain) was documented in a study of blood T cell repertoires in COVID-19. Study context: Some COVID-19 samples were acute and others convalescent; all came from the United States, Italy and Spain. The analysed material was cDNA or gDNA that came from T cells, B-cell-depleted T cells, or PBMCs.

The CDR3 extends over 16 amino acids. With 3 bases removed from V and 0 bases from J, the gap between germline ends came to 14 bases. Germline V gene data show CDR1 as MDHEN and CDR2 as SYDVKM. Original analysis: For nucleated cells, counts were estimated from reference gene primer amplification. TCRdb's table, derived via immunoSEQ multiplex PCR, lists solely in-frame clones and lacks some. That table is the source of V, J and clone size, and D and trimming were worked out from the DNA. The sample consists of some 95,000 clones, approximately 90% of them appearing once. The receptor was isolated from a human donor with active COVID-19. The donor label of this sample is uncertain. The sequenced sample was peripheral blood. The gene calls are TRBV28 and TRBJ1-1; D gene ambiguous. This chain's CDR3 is CASSFIVQAMNTEAFF. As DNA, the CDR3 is TGTGCCAGCAGTTTTATTGTGCAGGCGATGAACACTGAAGCTTTCTTT.